This T cell receptor beta chain derives from a study of neurological immune-mediated disorders. Overall study context: Within the group of about 35 multiple sclerosis patients, approximately 31 were relapsing-remitting, while 3 were secondary progressive.

The starting material, 2 million PBMCs stored at -80 C, gave rise to the unsorted libraries. In this sample, this clonotype turned up many times. As yet, its antigen is unknown. Per germline, CDR1 SGHRS and CDR2 YFSETQ. This CDR3 contains 14 residues. V lost 0 bases and J lost 11, with 17 bases in between. 5'RACE with 10-nucleotide random UMIs generated the cDNA. TCRdb fed the 5' RACE reads into MiXCR, producing one record per CDR3 protein. The data contain 50,000 to 80,000 distinct CDR3 sequences, roughly 4.5% of them singletons. The study's findings and limits: The repertoires of 18 of 34 multiple sclerosis patients were placed by phylogenetic grouping in a single related-CDR3 cluster, which may be a signature.

This chain links TRBV5-1 with TRBJ1-1, with D unresolved. The specimen sequenced was PBMCs. This clonotype was obtained from a young man with multiple sclerosis. This chain's CDR3 is CASSLEVDPLVAFF. DNA for the CDR3: TGCGCCAGCAGCTTGGAGGTAGACCCCCTGGTTGCTTTCTTT.